This T cell receptor (beta chain) stems from a study of human T cells and chemical hapten exposure. The ends were cut back, 2 bases at V and 5 bases at J, with 16 bases in the middle. This CDR3 is built from 15 residues. Germline V gives CDR1 MDHEN, CDR2 SYDVKM. On this clonotype itself: What it recognizes is unknown.

General observations from the study: TCRs at a frequency above 1 in 1000 stayed unchanged with DPC sensitization.

Stated time point: pre-sensitization, week 0. Treatment defined: therapeutic diphenylcyclopropenone sensitization with weekly scalp DPC. MiXCR was run by TCRdb on the RACE reads, yielding one entry per CDR3 protein. This sample carries more than 250,000 distinct CDR3 sequences, approximately 8.6% of them seen once, and the ten largest clones take about 2.1%. The gene calls are TRBV28 and TRBJ2-7, with D possibly matching TRBD1 (5 bases). The sample consisted of whole blood, taken in connection with sensitization to the hapten diphenylcyclopropenone (DPC). The TCR sequence derives from a woman in her thirties or forties with alopecia areata. Some clones in this sample may be carry-over from other donors' samples. The chain's CDR3 is CASSLDLPGHDEQYF. In nucleotides, the CDR3 is TGTGCCAGCAGTTTAGATCTCCCAGGACACGACGAGCAGTACTTC. The full variable domain, with the rest looked up from reference TRBV28 and TRBJ2-7, is DVKVTQSSRYLVKRTGEKVFLECVQDMDHENMFWYRQDPGLGLRLIYFSYDVKMKEKGDIPEGYSVSREKKERFSLILESASTNQTSMYLCASSLDLPGHDEQYFGPGTRLTVT.